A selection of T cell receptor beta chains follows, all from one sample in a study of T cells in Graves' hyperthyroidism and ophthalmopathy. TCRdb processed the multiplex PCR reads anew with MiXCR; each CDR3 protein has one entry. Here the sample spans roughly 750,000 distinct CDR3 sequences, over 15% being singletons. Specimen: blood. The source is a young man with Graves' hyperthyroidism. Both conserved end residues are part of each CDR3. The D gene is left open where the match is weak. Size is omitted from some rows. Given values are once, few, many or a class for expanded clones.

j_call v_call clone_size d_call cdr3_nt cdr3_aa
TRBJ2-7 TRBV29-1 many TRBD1 TGCAGCGCCCTGACAGGGAATTCCTACGAGCAGTACTTC CSALTGNSYEQYF
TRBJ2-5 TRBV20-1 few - TGCAGTGCTAGAGAACGGGAGCGGTCGAGGGGGACCCAGTACTTC CSARERERSRGTQYF
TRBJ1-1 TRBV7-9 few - TGTGCCAGCAGGCTGGGAGGGCCGGGCACTGAAGCTTTCTTT CASRLGGPGTEAFF
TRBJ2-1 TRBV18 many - TGTGCCAGCTCCACGACCGGGCCCCACTACAATGAGCAGTTCTTC CASSTTGPHYNEQFF
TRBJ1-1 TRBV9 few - TGTGCCAGCAGCGTAGACCAGGGAGAAGCTTTCTTT CASSVDQGEAFF
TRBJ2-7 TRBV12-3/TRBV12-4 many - TGTGCCAGCAGTCCGACTAGGGCCCGCTACGAGCAGTACTTC CASSPTRARYEQYF
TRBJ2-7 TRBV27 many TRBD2 TGTGCCAGCAGTTTAGGGACTAGCGGGAGTTACTACGAGCAGTACTTC CASSLGTSGSYYEQYF
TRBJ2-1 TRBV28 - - TGTGCCAGCCGCCTCTCAAGCTCCTACAATGAGCAGTCCTTC CASRLSSSYNEQSF
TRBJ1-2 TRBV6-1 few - TGTGCCACCCGTGCGGACCGGTCGAGGGGCTACACCTTC CATRADRSRGYTF
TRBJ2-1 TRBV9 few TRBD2 TGTGCCAGCAGTTTTGGCGGGAGGGGCCGGGATTTGCATGAGCAGTTCTTC CASSFGGRGRDLHEQFF
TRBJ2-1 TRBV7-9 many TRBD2 TGTGCCAGCAGCACGACCGGACTAGCGGGAAACAATGAGCAGTTCTTC CASSTTGLAGNNEQFF
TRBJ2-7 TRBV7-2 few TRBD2 TGTGCCAGCAGCCATACCGGGACTAGCTCCTACGAGCAGTACTTC CASSHTGTSSYEQYF
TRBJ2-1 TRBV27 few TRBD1 TGTGCCAGCAGTCCTCCGGGACAGAGATACAATGAGCAGTTCTTC CASSPPGQRYNEQFF
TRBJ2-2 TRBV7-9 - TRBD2 TGTGCCAGCAGTGAGGCGGGAGGCCCAACTAACACCGGGGAGCTGTTTTTT CASSEAGGPTNTGELFF
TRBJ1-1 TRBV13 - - TGTGCCAGCAGCCCCCTGACAGGCCCAATGAACACTGAAGCTTTCTTT CASSPLTGPMNTEAFF
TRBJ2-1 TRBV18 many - TGTGCCAGCAGCCCCCGAAGCTCCTACAATGAGCAGTTCTTC CASSPRSSYNEQFF
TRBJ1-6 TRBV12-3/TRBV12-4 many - TGTGCCAGCAGTGATCAGGGAGGGTCACCCCTCCACTTT CASSDQGGSPLHF
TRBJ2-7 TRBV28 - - TGTGCCAGCAGTTTGGTGGCCCACGAGCAGTACTTC CASSLVAHEQYF
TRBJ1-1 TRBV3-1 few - TGTGCCAGCAGCCAAGGTATTACGGGGAACACTGAAGCTTTCTTT CASSQGITGNTEAFF
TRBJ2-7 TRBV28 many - TGTGCCAGCAGTTTAGTACCGGTCTCCTACGAGCAGTACTTC CASSLVPVSYEQYF
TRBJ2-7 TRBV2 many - TGTGCCAGCAGTGCCGGAGGGTTCCCCTACGAGCAGTACTTC CASSAGGFPYEQYF
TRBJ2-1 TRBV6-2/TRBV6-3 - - TGTGCCAGCAGTTACATACTCGGGGCCTACAATGAGCAGTTCTTC CASSYILGAYNEQFF
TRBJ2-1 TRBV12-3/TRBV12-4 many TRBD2 TGTGCCAGCAGTCTCTGGACCGGACGGTTAGCGGGAGCCGCGTTCAATGAGCAGTTCTTC CASSLWTGRLAGAAFNEQFF
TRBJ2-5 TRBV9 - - TGTGCCAGCAGCGTATTCGACCCCCCAGAGACCCAGTACTTC CASSVFDPPETQYF
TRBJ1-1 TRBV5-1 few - TGCGCCAGCAGCTTGGACGTTATGAACACTGAAGCTTTCTTT CASSLDVMNTEAFF
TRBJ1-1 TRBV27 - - TGTGCCAGCAGTTTTTTCGGGGGAGGTCAGACTGAAGCTTTCTTT CASSFFGGGQTEAFF
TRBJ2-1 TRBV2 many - TGTGCCAGCAGCTTAGCGCTTCTCCCATCCCGGGCCTACAATGAGCAGTTCTTC CASSLALLPSRAYNEQFF
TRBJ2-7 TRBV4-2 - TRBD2 TGTGCCAGCAGCCAAGATCGGGTAGCGGGAGCGTACGAGCAGTACTTC CASSQDRVAGAYEQYF
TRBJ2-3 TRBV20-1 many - TGCAGTGCTAGATCAGCCACAGATACGCAGTATTTT CSARSATDTQYF
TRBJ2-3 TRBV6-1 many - TGTGCCAGCAGTGAAGGGTGGGCAGATACGCAGTATTTT CASSEGWADTQYF
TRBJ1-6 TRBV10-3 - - TGTGCCATCAGTGAGTCGACGGCGAATTCACCCCTCCACTTT CAISESTANSPLHF
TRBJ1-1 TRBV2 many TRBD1 TGTGCCAGCAGTGAGAGGGGGGACAGGCTGAACACTGAAGCTTTCTTT CASSERGDRLNTEAFF
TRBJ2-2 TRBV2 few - TGTGCCAGCAGTGAAAGGACCTCCCCGCCCGGGACCGGGGAGCTGTTTTTT CASSERTSPPGTGELFF
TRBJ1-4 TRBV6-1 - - TGTGCCAGCAGACTGTCCGGGGGTGAAAAACTGCTTTTT CASRLSGGEKLLF
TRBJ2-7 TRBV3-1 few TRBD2 TGTGCCAGCAGCCAAGAGGGCGGGACTAGCTACTACGAGCAGTACTTC CASSQEGGTSYYEQYF
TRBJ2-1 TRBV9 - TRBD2 TGTGCCAGCAGCTTATTGACTAGCGGGATGGAGCAGTTCTTC CASSLLTSGMEQFF
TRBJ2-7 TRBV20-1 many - TGCAGTGCTAGAGCCGGGGGAACAGGCGAGCAGTACTTC CSARAGGTGEQYF
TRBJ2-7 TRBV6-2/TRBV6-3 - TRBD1 TGTGCCAGCATTCCACAGGGGGCCTCCTACGAGCAGTACTTC CASIPQGASYEQYF
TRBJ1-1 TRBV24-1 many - TGTGCCACCAGTGATTCAAGGGTGTTGACTGAAGCTTTCTTT CATSDSRVLTEAFF
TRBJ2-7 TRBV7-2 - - TGTGCCAGCAGCCCCATGGCAGGGGGGGGCTACGAGCAGTACTTC CASSPMAGGGYEQYF
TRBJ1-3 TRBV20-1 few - TGCAGTGCTAGAGATAGATTAGGAGGGGACCCTGAGGCGAACACCATATATTTT CSARDRLGGDPEANTIYF
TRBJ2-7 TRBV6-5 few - TGTGCCAGCAGTTACCGGGACGGAACCTACGAGCAGTACTTC CASSYRDGTYEQYF
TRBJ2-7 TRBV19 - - TGTGCCAGTAGTATAGGTGGGAACCCCTACGAGCAGTACTTC CASSIGGNPYEQYF
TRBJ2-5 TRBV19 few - TGTGCCAGTAGTACCGGGACACTAACCCAAGAGACCCAGTACTTC CASSTGTLTQETQYF
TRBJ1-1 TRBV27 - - TGTGCCAGCAGTTTCGTCGGAGGGCTGTCTGAAGCTTTCTTT CASSFVGGLSEAFF
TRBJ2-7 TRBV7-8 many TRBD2 TGTGCCAGCAGCGTCCTGACTAGCGGGAGTATCGAGCAGTACTTC CASSVLTSGSIEQYF
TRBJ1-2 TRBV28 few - TGTGCCAGCAGTTCGGACGGAATTAACTATGGCTACACCTTC CASSSDGINYGYTF
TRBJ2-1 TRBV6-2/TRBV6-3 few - TGTGCCAGCAGTCCGTCCGGTTTCTACAATGAGCAGTTCTTC CASSPSGFYNEQFF
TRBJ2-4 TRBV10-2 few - TGCGCCAGCAGGTCCCTAGCCAAAAACATTCAGTACTTC CASRSLAKNIQYF
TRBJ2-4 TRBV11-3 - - TGTGCCAGCAGCTTAGATCTAGGAATGGGGGCCAAAAACATTCAGTACTTC CASSLDLGMGAKNIQYF